This is a list of T cell receptor beta chains from one sample in a study of cytomegalovirus exposure and HLA in healthy donors. This table comes from immunoSEQ multiplex PCR, and its TCRdb copy is limited to in-frame clones, with some not included. In the table there are roughly 150,000 clones, around 79% of which are singletons. Sequenced material: PBMCs. These receptors all stem from a man aged 25 to 40 in good health and CMV-seropositive. Both conserved end residues are part of each CDR3. Fields, in order: J gene, D gene, V gene, clone size, CDR3 protein, CDR3 DNA. The D gene is left open where the match is weak. Not all rows give a size; the values are once, few, many and, for expanded clones, a class.

j_gene: TRBJ2-7; d_gene: -; v_gene: TRBV27; abundance: -; CDR3aa: CASSSQGNPYEQYF; CDR3nt: TGTGCCAGCAGTTCACAGGGTAACCCCTACGAGCAGTACTTC
j_gene: TRBJ1-5; d_gene: -; v_gene: TRBV7-9; abundance: -; CDR3aa: CASSLGDRPNQPQHF; CDR3nt: TGTGCCAGCAGCTTGGGAGACAGGCCCAATCAGCCCCAGCATTTT
j_gene: TRBJ2-7; d_gene: -; v_gene: TRBV7-9; abundance: -; CDR3aa: CASSFRGSPNF; CDR3nt: TGTGCCAGCAGCTTTCGCGGTAGCCCCAACTTC
j_gene: TRBJ1-1; d_gene: -; v_gene: TRBV20-1; abundance: -; CDR3aa: CSARISREAFF; CDR3nt: TGCAGTGCTAGAATATCCAGGGAAGCTTTCTTT
j_gene: TRBJ2-1; d_gene: TRBD1; v_gene: TRBV5-1; abundance: -; CDR3aa: CASSKTGDYNEQFF; CDR3nt: TGCGCCAGCAGTAAGACAGGGGACTACAATGAGCAGTTCTTC
j_gene: TRBJ2-3; d_gene: TRBD2; v_gene: TRBV27; abundance: -; CDR3aa: CASSLAARDTQYF; CDR3nt: TGTGCCAGCTCACTAGCGGCTCGGGATACGCAGTATTTT
j_gene: TRBJ2-5; d_gene: TRBD2; v_gene: TRBV28; abundance: -; CDR3aa: CASSPGTSVWTQYF; CDR3nt: TGTGCCAGCAGTCCAGGGACTAGCGTATGGACCCAGTACTTC
j_gene: TRBJ1-5; d_gene: TRBD1; v_gene: TRBV18; abundance: -; CDR3aa: CASSPGQVSNQPQHF; CDR3nt: TGTGCCAGCTCACCTGGACAGGTGAGCAATCAGCCCCAGCATTTT
j_gene: TRBJ2-7; d_gene: TRBD2; v_gene: TRBV2; abundance: -; CDR3aa: CASSDSGSSEQYF; CDR3nt: TGTGCCAGCAGTGATAGCGGGAGTAGCGAGCAGTACTTC
j_gene: TRBJ2-1; d_gene: -; v_gene: TRBV9; abundance: few; CDR3aa: CASSDNRVLPYNEQFF; CDR3nt: TGTGCCAGCAGCGACAACAGGGTTTTACCCTACAATGAGCAGTTCTTC
j_gene: TRBJ1-3; d_gene: -; v_gene: TRBV4-3; abundance: -; CDR3aa: CASSQDPRSGNTIYF; CDR3nt: TGCGCCAGCAGCCAAGATCCCCGGTCTGGAAACACCATATATTTT
j_gene: TRBJ2-7; d_gene: -; v_gene: TRBV7-2; abundance: -; CDR3aa: CASSFSHSYEQYF; CDR3nt: TGTGCCAGCAGCTTTAGCCACTCCTACGAGCAGTACTTC
j_gene: TRBJ1-3; d_gene: TRBD1; v_gene: TRBV7-8; abundance: few; CDR3aa: CASSPGQGATGNTIYF; CDR3nt: TGTGCCAGCAGCCCCGGACAGGGGGCAACTGGAAACACCATATATTTT
j_gene: TRBJ1-3; d_gene: -; v_gene: TRBV6-5; abundance: -; CDR3aa: CASSYSMSHSGNTIYF; CDR3nt: TGTGCCAGCAGTTACTCGATGAGCCACTCTGGAAACACCATATATTTT
j_gene: TRBJ2-7; d_gene: -; v_gene: TRBV2; abundance: once; CDR3aa: CASSQQSYEQYF; CDR3nt: TGTGCCAGCAGCCAACAGTCCTACGAGCAGTACTTC
j_gene: TRBJ2-5; d_gene: TRBD2; v_gene: TRBV5-4; abundance: once; CDR3aa: CASSYQTSGKGKTQYF; CDR3nt: TGTGCCAGCAGCTACCAGACTAGCGGGAAGGGGAAGACCCAGTACTTC
j_gene: TRBJ2-1; d_gene: -; v_gene: TRBV5-4; abundance: -; CDR3aa: CASSSPDSYNEQFF; CDR3nt: TGTGCCAGCAGCTCCCCGGACAGCTACAATGAGCAGTTCTTC
j_gene: TRBJ1-3; d_gene: TRBD1; v_gene: TRBV11-2; abundance: -; CDR3aa: CASSPDRGSGNTIYF; CDR3nt: TGTGCCAGCAGCCCAGACAGGGGCTCTGGAAACACCATATATTTT
j_gene: TRBJ2-2; d_gene: TRBD1; v_gene: TRBV11-3; abundance: -; CDR3aa: CASSVRTGIGELFF; CDR3nt: TGTGCCAGCAGCGTCAGGACAGGGATCGGGGAGCTGTTTTTT
j_gene: TRBJ1-2; d_gene: -; v_gene: TRBV29-1; abundance: once; CDR3aa: CSVLGDSNYGYTF; CDR3nt: TGCAGCGTTTTAGGAGACAGTAACTATGGCTACACCTTC
j_gene: TRBJ2-1; d_gene: -; v_gene: TRBV7-2; abundance: -; CDR3aa: CASSSMREQFF; CDR3nt: TGTGCCAGCAGCTCAATGCGTGAGCAGTTCTTC
j_gene: TRBJ2-2; d_gene: -; v_gene: TRBV28; abundance: -; CDR3aa: CASLGTGELFF; CDR3nt: TGTGCCAGTCTAGGAACCGGGGAGCTGTTTTTT
j_gene: TRBJ2-3; d_gene: -; v_gene: TRBV28; abundance: -; CDR3aa: CASSPSPGASTDTQYF; CDR3nt: TGTGCCAGCAGTCCATCCCCTGGAGCGAGCACAGATACGCAGTATTTT
j_gene: TRBJ1-1; d_gene: TRBD1; v_gene: TRBV28; abundance: -; CDR3aa: CASSGTGGTEAFF; CDR3nt: TGTGCCAGCAGCGGGACAGGGGGGACTGAAGCTTTCTTT
j_gene: TRBJ2-3; d_gene: TRBD2; v_gene: TRBV28; abundance: -; CDR3aa: CASSLLVAGADTQYF; CDR3nt: TGTGCCAGCAGTTTATTGGTAGCGGGAGCAGATACGCAGTATTTT
j_gene: TRBJ2-2; d_gene: -; v_gene: TRBV5-1; abundance: -; CDR3aa: CASSLEDAGTGELFF; CDR3nt: TGCGCCAGCAGCTTGGAGGACGCGGGCACCGGGGAGCTGTTTTTT
j_gene: TRBJ2-5; d_gene: -; v_gene: TRBV27; abundance: -; CDR3aa: CASSSPRDFQETQYF; CDR3nt: TGTGCCAGCAGTTCCCCCCGCGACTTTCAAGAGACCCAGTACTTC
j_gene: TRBJ2-7; d_gene: -; v_gene: TRBV2; abundance: -; CDR3aa: CASRRGRGLYEQYF; CDR3nt: TGTGCCAGCCGCCGAGGGCGGGGACTCTACGAGCAGTACTTC
j_gene: TRBJ2-7; d_gene: TRBD1; v_gene: TRBV7-9; abundance: -; CDR3aa: CSSSSGQGAYEQYF; CDR3nt: TGTTCCAGCAGCTCGGGACAGGGAGCCTACGAGCAGTACTTC
j_gene: TRBJ1-5; d_gene: -; v_gene: TRBV7-8; abundance: -; CDR3aa: CASSLVARVQPQHF; CDR3nt: TGTGCCAGCAGCCTCGTCGCCAGGGTTCAGCCCCAGCATTTT
j_gene: TRBJ2-2; d_gene: TRBD2; v_gene: TRBV9; abundance: -; CDR3aa: CASSVPGTSGPLGTGELFF; CDR3nt: TGTGCCAGCAGCGTTCCCGGGACTAGCGGTCCCCTGGGCACCGGGGAGCTGTTTTTT
j_gene: TRBJ1-6; d_gene: TRBD1; v_gene: TRBV5-4; abundance: -; CDR3aa: CASSMDRGYNSPLHF; CDR3nt: TGTGCCAGCAGCATGGACAGGGGTTATAATTCACCCCTCCACTTT
j_gene: TRBJ2-1; d_gene: TRBD2; v_gene: TRBV15; abundance: -; CDR3aa: CATSRSLAGVTNEQFF; CDR3nt: TGTGCCACCAGCAGATCTCTAGCGGGAGTTACCAATGAGCAGTTCTTC
j_gene: TRBJ2-2; d_gene: -; v_gene: TRBV5-1; abundance: -; CDR3aa: CASSLAGITGELFF; CDR3nt: TGCGCCAGCAGCTTGGCAGGGATCACCGGGGAGCTGTTTTTT
j_gene: TRBJ2-3; d_gene: TRBD2; v_gene: TRBV5-1; abundance: -; CDR3aa: CASSLEASGQVDTQYF; CDR3nt: TGCGCCAGCAGCTTGGAGGCTAGCGGGCAGGTAGATACGCAGTATTTT
j_gene: TRBJ1-2; d_gene: -; v_gene: TRBV2; abundance: -; CDR3aa: CADQGFRGYGYTF; CDR3nt: TGTGCCGATCAGGGGTTTCGTGGCTATGGCTACACCTTC
j_gene: TRBJ2-7; d_gene: -; v_gene: TRBV5-1; abundance: once; CDR3aa: CASSLARGHYEQYF; CDR3nt: TGCGCCAGCAGCTTGGCCAGGGGTCACTACGAGCAGTACTTC